The rows below give T cell receptor beta chains drawn from one sample of a study of CD8+ T cells in alopecia areata. Profiled with immunoSEQ multiplex PCR; TCRdb holds only in-frame clones, not every one. The sample yields around 140,000 clones, around 47% seen once. The sequenced material came from CD4+ T cells sorted from blood. Receptors were obtained from a human donor with alopecia areata. CDR3s include the opening cysteine and the closing phenylalanine or tryptophan. A D gene is named only where the DNA matches it firmly. Only part of the rows carry a size: once, few, many, or a class if the clone is expanded.

J gene	V gene	D gene	clone size	CDR3 protein	CDR3 DNA
TRBJ2-5	TRBV4-2	.	.	CASSQDPRSQETQYF	TGTGCCAGCAGCCAAGATCCACGAAGCCAAGAGACCCAGTACTTC
TRBJ2-3	TRBV5-1	.	.	CASSLPSTDTQYF	TGCGCCAGCAGCTTGCCCAGCACAGATACGCAGTATTTT
TRBJ1-1	TRBV30	.	.	CAWSVVTEAFF	TGTGCCTGGAGTGTTGTCACTGAAGCTTTCTTT
TRBJ2-1	TRBV5-4	TRBD2	.	CASSRLAGVWNEQFF	TGTGCCAGCAGCCGACTAGCGGGAGTGTGGAATGAGCAGTTCTTC
TRBJ2-1	TRBV29-1	.	.	CSVVERLSYNEQFF	TGCAGCGTTGTGGAGCGACTCTCCTACAATGAGCAGTTCTTC
TRBJ2-1	TRBV7-2	TRBD2	few	CASSYRSSSSGSYNEQFF	TGTGCCAGCAGCTATCGTTCCTCGAGTAGCGGGTCTTACAATGAGCAGTTCTTC
TRBJ1-5	TRBV30	.	.	CAWSRTDRPQHF	TGTGCCTGGAGCAGGACCGACCGACCCCAGCATTTT
TRBJ1-1	TRBV7-3	TRBD1	.	CASSGDRGEAFF	TGTGCCAGCAGCGGGGACAGGGGGGAAGCTTTCTTT
TRBJ2-5	TRBV29-1	.	.	CSGSGASGGETQYF	TGCAGCGGAAGCGGCGCTAGTGGGGGGGAGACCCAGTACTTC
TRBJ2-3	TRBV6-1	TRBD1	.	CASKAGQGAEDTQYF	TGTGCCAGCAAGGCTGGACAGGGGGCTGAAGATACGCAGTATTTT
TRBJ2-1	TRBV7-2	.	.	CASSRGGIGNEQFF	TGTGCCAGCTCAAGGGGCGGGATCGGCAATGAGCAGTTCTTC
TRBJ2-3	TRBV5-1	.	.	CASSLVSATDTQYF	TGCGCCAGCAGCTTGGTGTCAGCCACAGATACGCAGTATTTT
TRBJ2-1	TRBV5-1	TRBD2	few	CASSLGVQLAALDRTLF	TGCGCCAGCAGCTTGGGGGTCCAACTAGCGGCGTTAGACCGGACGCTCTTC
TRBJ2-2	TRBV7-2	TRBD2	.	CASRGRASGANTGELFF	TGTGCCAGCAGAGGGCGGGCTAGCGGAGCGAACACCGGGGAGCTGTTTTTT
TRBJ2-1	TRBV5-1	.	few	CASSLEGRGSYNEQFF	TGCGCCAGCAGCTTGGAGGGGCGGGGCTCCTACAATGAGCAGTTCTTC
TRBJ1-1	TRBV29-1	.	once	CSGGGGSITEAFF	TGCAGCGGTGGGGGGGGTTCGATCACTGAAGCTTTCTTT
TRBJ2-7	TRBV10-2	TRBD1	few	CASNRGIYEQYF	TGCGCCAGCAACAGGGGGATCTACGAGCAGTACTTC
TRBJ2-7	TRBV5-1	.	.	CASSLSSEQYF	TGCGCCAGCAGCTTGTCTTCCGAGCAGTACTTC
TRBJ1-5	TRBV29-1	TRBD1	few	CSVVLQGDSNQPQHF	TGCAGCGTTGTCCTCCAGGGGGATAGCAATCAGCCCCAGCATTTT
TRBJ2-2	TRBV2	.	.	CASSVLGLSLTGELFF	TGTGCCAGCAGTGTACTGGGACTGAGTTTGACCGGGGAGCTGTTTTTT
TRBJ1-2	TRBV7-2	.	few	CASSLATAYGYTF	TGTGCCAGCAGCTTAGCCACTGCCTATGGCTACACCTTC
TRBJ2-3	TRBV4-1	TRBD1	few	CASSKQGTDTQYF	TGCGCCAGCAGCAAACAGGGGACAGATACGCAGTATTTT
TRBJ2-1	TRBV7-3	.	.	CASSKGTNNEQFF	TGTGCCAGCAGCAAAGGGACGAACAATGAGCAGTTCTTC
TRBJ2-6	TRBV27	.	.	CASMRASGANVLTF	TGTGCCAGCATGAGAGCCTCTGGGGCCAACGTCCTGACTTTC
TRBJ1-2	TRBV7-2	.	few	CASSLSAGYGYTF	TGTGCCAGCAGCTTAAGTGCAGGCTATGGCTACACCTTC
TRBJ2-5	TRBV5-1	.	few	CASWHQETQYF	TGCGCCAGCTGGCACCAAGAGACCCAGTACTTC